These 12 T cell receptor beta chains came from one sample sequenced in a study of blood T cell repertoires in COVID-19 (dated by TCRdb to about 2020). Libraries were constructed by the immunoSEQ multiplex PCR assay. In TCRdb, the immuneACCESS table is reduced to in-frame sequences with V and J assigned. These tables do not hold every clone; where another copy was compared, an unresolved V gene accounts for under half, and the others remain unexplained. Within this sample are over 80,000 clones, with 88% of them counted one time only. The ten largest clones capture approximately 7.4% of the sample. The sequenced sample consisted of peripheral blood. All receptors derive from an older man with acute or convalescent COVID-19.

This clone was recorded only once. The genes are TRBV29-1 and TRBJ2-7, with D unclear. Trimming took 0 bases from V and 9 from J, leaving 12 bases between them. CDR1 is SQVTM, CDR2 ANQGSEA, per germline. The CDR3 totals 12 residues. CDR3 protein: CSVEDGSRGQYF. The CDR3 DNA reads TGCAGCGTTGAAGATGGGTCCCGCGGGCAGTACTTC.

The chain links TRBV5-1 to TRBJ2-5, with TRBD1 identical over 9 bases. The junction had 7 bases not matched to a gene; V was cut back by 0 bases and J by 4 bases. This CDR3 contains 16 residues. Germline loops: CDR1 SGHRS, CDR2 YFSETQ. This CDR3 reads CASSLVTGGLVETQYF. Here the CDR3 DNA reads TGCGCCAGCAGCTTGGTTACAGGGGGCCTGGTAGAGACCCAGTACTTC.

The V call is TRBV11-2, the J call TRBJ1-5, with D possibly TRBD1 on 6 matching bases. Germline CDR1 SGHAT, CDR2 FQNNGV. This CDR3 region has 16 residues. V lost 1 base to trimming and J lost 1 base, with 11 bases between them. The CDR3 DNA reads TGTGCCAGCAGCTTAGGGTCGAGGGGGAGCAATCAGCCCCAGCATTTT. It yields the protein CASSLGSRGSNQPQHF.

This clone was seen a single time. The genes are TRBV7-9 and TRBJ2-5; D is perhaps TRBD2 (6 bases). CDR1 and CDR2 from the germline V gene are SEHNR and FQNEAQ (reference sequence). Trimming removed 0 bases at V and 5 bases at J, with 19 bases between. The CDR3 is 17 residues long. The CDR3 is CASSLASGLRTGETQYF. CDR3 bases: TGTGCCAGCAGCTTAGCGTCGGGACTCAGGACCGGGGAGACCCAGTACTTC.

This clone showed up just a few times. This sequence joins TRBV12-3 or TRBV12-4 and TRBJ2-5, with TRBD2 as a possible D gene (6 bases). This CDR3 region has 13 residues. Trimming left V 7 bases short and J 9 bases short, with 18 bases between. The CDR3: CASTIGAGKAQYF. The CDR3 nucleotides read TGTGCCAGCACCATCGGGGCGGGGAAGGCCCAGTACTTC.

This clone appeared once. This chain joins TRBV2 and TRBJ2-1; 9 bases map to TRBD2. This CDR3 is built from 15 residues. CDR1 is SNHLY and CDR2 is FYNNEI in the germline V gene. The V segment lost 4 bases and the J segment 3 bases; nucleotides outside the gene matches: 4. The CDR3 loop is CASSGLAADYNEQFF. The CDR3 DNA sequence: TGTGCCAGCAGTGGACTAGCGGCGGACTACAATGAGCAGTTCTTC.

V and J are TRBV10-3 and TRBJ2-3; TRBD2 aligns across 13 bases. Looked up from germline, CDR1 is ENHRY and CDR2 is SYGVKD. V lost 0 bases to trimming and J lost 2 bases; unmatched junction nucleotides: 5. CDR3 length equals 18 residues. The CDR3 protein is CAISESRTSGGITDTQYF. CDR3 bases: TGTGCCATCAGTGAGTCGAGGACTAGCGGGGGAATCACAGATACGCAGTATTTT.

This chain links TRBV19 with TRBJ2-1; TRBD2 aligns across 10 bases. The CDR3 is 16 residues long. V trimming: 4 bases; J trimming: 8 bases; junction bases outside the gene matches: 11. Germline V gives CDR1 LNHDA, CDR2 SQIVND (reference sequence). This CDR3 is CASSTHKREGLYEQFF. The CDR3 DNA reads TGTGCCAGTAGTACACATAAGCGGGAGGGCCTCTATGAGCAGTTCTTC. Using reference TRBV19 and TRBJ2-1 for the parts outside the CDR3, the full variable domain is DGGITQSPKYLFRKEGQNVTLSCEQNLNHDAMYWYRQDPGQGLRLIYYSQIVNDFQKGDIAEGYSVSREKKESFPLTVTSAQKNPTAFYLCASSTHKREGLYEQFFGPGTRLTVL.

Notes on this clone: The junction and the germline gene differ at one end; a read error may be behind it. V usage is TRBV7-7 and J usage is TRBJ2-2, with 7 bases fitting TRBD2. Germline assignment: CDR1 SSHAT and CDR2 FNYEAQ (reference sequence). The CDR3 sequence is 16 residues long. Written as DNA, the CDR3 is TGTGCTAGCAGCCCAAACCGGGGAGGGTTTGTCGGGGAGCTGTTTTTT. As protein: CASSPNRGGFVGELFF.

The J gene is TRBJ2-1, the V gene TRBV18; 9 positions match TRBD2. CDR1 is KGHSH and CDR2 is LQKENI in the germline V gene. Losses at the gene ends were 4 bases for V and 6 bases for J; bases not matched to a gene: 4. This CDR3 is 14 amino acids long. CDR3 in DNA: TGTGCCAGCTCACTGGGACTAGCCCCCAATGAGCAGTTCTTC. It translates to CASSLGLAPNEQFF.

The V gene is TRBV4-3, the J gene TRBJ1-4; 11 bases are shared with TRBD1. Germline V gene sequence: CDR1 LGHNA, CDR2 YSLEER. The CDR3 consists of 18 residues. V gave up 5 bases and J gave up 8 bases; unmatched junction bases: 16. The CDR3 sequence: CASSKGDGTGGVTEKLFF. CDR3 DNA: TGCGCCAGCAGCAAGGGCGACGGGACAGGGGGAGTGACAGAAAAACTGTTTTTT.

The chain is built from TRBV19 and TRBJ1-5, with unresolved D. Germline-derived CDR1 and CDR2 are LNHDA and SQIVND (reference sequence). The CDR3 runs to 14 residues. Between the trimmed V and J ends, which lost 3 bases and 7 bases, there was a span of 13 bases. The CDR3 region is CASSITYAGQPQHF. The CDR3 coding sequence is TGTGCCAGTAGTATCACCTACGCGGGGCAGCCCCAGCATTTT.